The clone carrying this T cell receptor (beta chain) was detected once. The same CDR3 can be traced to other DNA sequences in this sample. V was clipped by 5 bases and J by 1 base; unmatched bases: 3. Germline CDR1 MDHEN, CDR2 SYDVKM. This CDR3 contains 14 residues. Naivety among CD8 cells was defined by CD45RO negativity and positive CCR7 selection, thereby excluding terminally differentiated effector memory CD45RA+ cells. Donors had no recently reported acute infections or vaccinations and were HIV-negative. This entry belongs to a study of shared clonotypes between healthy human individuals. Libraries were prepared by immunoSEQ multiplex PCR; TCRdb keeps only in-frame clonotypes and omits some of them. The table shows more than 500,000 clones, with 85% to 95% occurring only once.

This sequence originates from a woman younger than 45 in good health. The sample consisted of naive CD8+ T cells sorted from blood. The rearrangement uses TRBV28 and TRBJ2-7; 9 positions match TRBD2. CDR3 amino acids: CASSLAGSSYEQYF. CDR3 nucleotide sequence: TGTGCCAGCAGTCTAGCGGGATCTTCCTACGAGCAGTACTTC.